The 14 T cell receptor beta chains reported below all come from one sample, sequenced in a study of CD8 T cells in Susac syndrome. With random hexamers, roughly 0.5 to 1 ug RNA was reverse transcribed. TCRdb itself ran the immunoSEQ multiplex PCR reads through MiXCR, one entry per CDR3 protein. The sample includes about 52,000 distinct CDR3 sequences, roughly 93% seen only once; the top ten take 0.5% to 0.6%. Specimen: CD8+ T cells from PBMCs. The receptors derive from a human donor with multiple sclerosis.

The sample holds one count of this clonotype. The rearrangement links TRBV12-3 or TRBV12-4 to TRBJ1-2, with D uncertain. Trimming took off 5 bases at V and 4 bases at J, with 8 bases between the two ends. This CDR3 comprises 12 residues. The CDR3 DNA is TGTGCCAGCAGTCTGAAGGGCTATGGCTACACCTTC. Protein product: CASSLKGYGYTF.

This chain joins TRBV20-1 and TRBJ2-2, with 12 positions matching TRBD1. Germline-derived CDR1 and CDR2 are DFQATT and SNEGSKA (reference sequence). The junction had 10 bases not matched to a gene; V was cut back by 1 base and J by 7 bases. The CDR3 is made up of 17 amino acids. CDR3 residues: CSARVPGQGAFSGELFF. CDR3 nucleotide sequence: TGCAGTGCTAGAGTACCGGGACAGGGGGCATTTAGCGGGGAGCTGTTTTTT.

The chain couples TRBV4-2 to TRBJ1-5, with D possibly TRBD1 on 6 matching bases. Germline-derived CDR1 and CDR2 are LGHNA and YNFKEQ. CDR3 size: 16 residues. V gave up 0 bases and J gave up 5 bases, with 14 bases separating them. The CDR3 sequence: CASSQEGERGDQPQHF. CDR3 bases: TGTGCCAGCAGCCAAGAAGGGGAGAGGGGGGATCAGCCCCAGCATTTT.

V is TRBV27 and J is TRBJ1-1; tentative D call: TRBD1 (6 bases). CDR3 size: 13 residues. Germline assignment: CDR1 MNHEY and CDR2 SMNVEV (reference sequence). Trimming took 5 bases from V and 8 from J, leaving 15 bases between them. CDR3 residues: CASSVGTGFEAFF. The CDR3 bases are TGTGCCAGCAGTGTGGGAACAGGGTTCGAAGCTTTCTTT.

The chain joins TRBV20-1 to TRBJ2-5, with TRBD2 matching over 9 bases. The CDR3 has 16 residues. V dropped 2 bases and J dropped 0; count of bases not matched to a gene: 7. CDR1 and CDR2 (germline): DFQATT, SNEGSKA (reference sequence). The CDR3 spells CSARLRLAAHQETQYF. The CDR3 nucleotides read TGCAGTGCTAGACTCAGACTAGCGGCACACCAAGAGACCCAGTACTTC.

This chain links TRBV7-9 with TRBJ2-1, with 10 positions matching TRBD2. The CDR3 sequence is 14 residues long. Germline V gene lookup returns CDR1 SEHNR and CDR2 FQNEAQ (reference sequence). Losses at the gene ends were 6 bases for V and 8 bases for J; bases not matched to a gene: 7. The CDR3 sequence is CASSSSGGSYEQFF. DNA of the CDR3: TGTGCCAGCAGTTCTAGCGGGGGCTCTTATGAGCAGTTCTTC.

This clonotype was recorded only once. CDR3 sequence (DNA): TGTGCCAGCAGGGACTACGAGCAGTACTTC. Encoded protein: CASRDYEQYF. The chain combines TRBV28 with TRBJ2-7; no clear D gene. V was shortened by 6 bases and J by 3 bases, with 3 bases between the two germline ends. The germline CDR1 and CDR2 sequences are MDHEN and SYDVKM. The length of the CDR3 is 10 residues.

The genes are TRBV20-1 and TRBJ2-3; unclear D gene. Germline CDR1 is DFQATT and CDR2 is SNEGSKA (reference sequence). This CDR3 is built from 16 residues. Trimming cost V 5 bases and J 1 base, with 19 bases left between them. The CDR3: CSADQDGVSRTDTQYF. DNA for the CDR3: TGCAGTGCTGATCAGGACGGAGTTTCTCGCACAGATACGCAGTATTTT.

This clonotype was seen once. The chain carries TRBV3-1 and TRBJ2-7; 13 bases align to TRBD2. With 10 bases clipped from V and 1 base from J, the junction kept 7 bases outside the gene matches. In germline, CDR1 is LGHDT, CDR2 YNNKEL (reference sequence). The CDR3 spans 15 residues. In DNA, the CDR3 is TGTGCCACATCCGGGACTAGCGGGGTATCCTACGAGCAGTACTTC. Translation gives CATSGTSGVSYEQYF.

For the CDR3, the DNA is TGTGCCAGCAGTCCCGGGACTTATAGCAATCAGCCCCAGCATTTT. Translation gives CASSPGTYSNQPQHF. V is TRBV27 and J is TRBJ1-5; a possible D gene is TRBD1 (5 bases). Trimming pared 5 bases from V and 0 bases from J, leaving 11 bases between. This CDR3 comprises 15 residues. In germline, CDR1 is MNHEY, CDR2 SMNVEV (reference sequence).

This chain uses TRBV14 with TRBJ2-7, with D perhaps TRBD1 or TRBD2 (6 bases each). The ends were cut back, 5 bases at V and 4 bases at J, with 18 bases in the middle. The CDR3 is 15 residues long. Germline loops: CDR1 SGHDN, CDR2 FVKESK. The CDR3 loop reads CASSERGTYIYEQYF. For the CDR3, the DNA is TGTGCCAGCAGCGAACGGGGGACATACATATACGAGCAGTACTTC.

This chain connects TRBV5-1 to TRBJ1-2; 8 bases align to TRBD1. This CDR3 comprises 14 residues. From germline, CDR1 is SGHRS and CDR2 YFSETQ. The junction had 4 bases not matched to a gene; V was cut back by 2 bases and J by 4 bases. CDR3 coding DNA: TGCGCCAGCAGCTTCGGGGACAGGACCTATGGCTACACCTTC. It yields the protein CASSFGDRTYGYTF.

The chain combines TRBV7-2 with TRBJ2-5, with D uncertain. The V end lost 1 base, the J end lost 5 bases, and 11 bases lay between the germline ends. Germline V gives CDR1 SGHTA, CDR2 FQGNSA. This CDR3 spans 14 amino acids. The CDR3 coding sequence is TGTGCCAGCAGCTTAGGGTCTGGAGCGGAGACCCAGTACTTC. This gives the protein CASSLGSGAETQYF.

The J gene is TRBJ2-1, the V gene TRBV9, with D perhaps TRBD2 (7 bases). CDR1 and CDR2 from the germline V gene are SGDLS and YYNGEE. The CDR3 length is 17 residues. V lost 4 bases and J lost 4, with 21 bases in between. CDR3 region: CASSSSPARGQYNEQFF. The CDR3 coding sequence is TGTGCCAGCAGCTCCAGCCCTGCGCGGGGGCAATACAATGAGCAGTTCTTC.